One sample yielded the 21 T cell receptor beta chains listed below, sequenced in a study of CD8 T cells in Susac syndrome. With random hexamers, reverse transcription was performed on about 0.45 to 1 ug of RNA. TCRdb used MiXCR to reprocess the immunoSEQ multiplex PCR reads, holding one entry per CDR3 protein. The sample shows a few hundred thousand distinct CDR3 sequences, around 95% of them seen only once. The sequenced sample was CD4+ T cells from PBMCs. The receptors originated from a human donor with multiple sclerosis.

The chain is built from TRBV5-1 and TRBJ1-4; TRBD1 agrees at 7 bases. Germline V gene sequence: CDR1 SGHRS, CDR2 YFSETQ. The CDR3 has 16 residues. V trimming: 4 bases; J trimming: 5 bases; junction bases outside the gene matches: 11. The CDR3 DNA follows: TGCGCCAGCAGCGCCCACGCGGGACAGCCGAATGAAAAACTGTTTTTT. Its protein is CASSAHAGQPNEKLFF.

The rearrangement links TRBV27 to TRBJ2-3; possible D gene TRBD2, 5 bases. CDR3 length: 15 amino acids. Germline values: CDR1 MNHEY, CDR2 SMNVEV (reference sequence). The V gene lost 5 bases and the J gene lost 4 bases, with 16 bases spanning the gap. CDR3 nucleotides: TGTGCCAGCAGTCCCCTTGGACTCACCTCAGATACGCAGTATTTT. It yields the protein CASSPLGLTSDTQYF.

The rearrangement joins TRBV3-1 to TRBJ2-3; the D is unclear. The CDR3 spans 15 residues. Germline lookup yields CDR1 LGHDT and CDR2 YNNKEL (reference sequence). Trimming pared 4 bases from V and 4 bases from J, leaving 15 bases between. CDR3 DNA: TGTGCCAGCAGCCCAGCTGGCCTGTCCCCAGATACGCAGTATTTT. It translates to CASSPAGLSPDTQYF.

The genes are TRBV19 and TRBJ2-1; D is ambiguous. The CDR3 is made up of 12 amino acids. V was shortened by 4 bases and J by 9 bases, with 10 bases between the two germline ends. The V gene's germline CDR1 is LNHDA and CDR2 SQIVND (reference sequence). CDR3 nucleotide sequence: TGTGCCAGTAGTACCTCTCGCGGTGAGCAGTTCTTC. Encoded protein: CASSTSRGEQFF. Combining the CDR3 with reference TRBV19 and TRBJ2-1 gives the whole variable domain DGGITQSPKYLFRKEGQNVTLSCEQNLNHDAMYWYRQDPGQGLRLIYYSQIVNDFQKGDIAEGYSVSREKKESFPLTVTSAQKNPTAFYLCASSTSRGEQFFGPGTRLTVL.

This clonotype appeared a single time. The chain joins TRBV3-1 to TRBJ1-2; 10 nucleotides match TRBD1. CDR1 is LGHDT and CDR2 is YNNKEL in the germline V gene (reference sequence). CDR3 length: 16 residues. Trimming at V came to 6 bases and at J to 4 bases, leaving 11 bases not matched to a gene. CDR3 region: CASRPRQGAISYGYTF. The CDR3 bases are TGTGCCAGCAGACCCCGACAGGGGGCGATTTCCTATGGCTACACCTTC.

This chain joins TRBV14 and TRBJ1-3; no reliable D call. V lost 1 base and J lost 0, with 7 bases in between. Germline CDR1 and CDR2: SGHDN and FVKESK. The CDR3 length is 15 residues. CDR3 sequence reads: CASSQGTFSGNTIYF. The CDR3 bases are TGTGCCAGCAGCCAAGGGACTTTCTCTGGAAACACCATATATTTT. The full variable domain, rest sourced from reference TRBV14 and TRBJ1-3, is EAGVTQFPSHSVIEKGQTVTLRCDPISGHDNLYWYRRVMGKEIKFLLHFVKESKQDESGMPNNRFLAERTGGTYSTLKVQPAELEDSGVYFCASSQGTFSGNTIYFGEGSWLTVV.

The chain has TRBV20-1 and TRBJ1-6, with D tentatively TRBD1 (5 bases). From germline, CDR1 is DFQATT and CDR2 SNEGSKA (reference sequence). CDR3 length: 13 amino acids. Trimming removed 6 bases from V and 7 bases from J, with 13 bases in between. CDR3 bases: TGCAGTGCAAAGGGGAGGAGAAATTCACCCCTCCACTTT. Translated, it gives CSAKGRRNSPLHF.

V gene TRBV2 combines with J gene TRBJ1-1; 7 bases are a match to TRBD1. CDR3 length: 13 amino acids. V gave up 6 bases and J gave up 0 bases; unmatched junction bases: 1. The germline gives CDR1 SNHLY, CDR2 FYNNEI. The CDR3 protein is CASRTGVNTEAFF. In nucleotides, the CDR3 is TGTGCCAGCAGAACAGGGGTGAACACTGAAGCTTTCTTT. Together with reference TRBV2 and TRBJ1-1, the CDR3 gives the full variable domain: EPEVTQTPSHQVTQMGQEVILRCVPISNHLYFYWYRQILGQKVEFLVSFYNNEISEKSEIFDDQFSVERPDGSNFTLKIRSTKLEDSAMYFCASRTGVNTEAFFGQGTRLTVV.

The chain is built from TRBV20-1 and TRBJ1-2; D gene ambiguous. Germline V gene lookup returns CDR1 DFQATT and CDR2 SNEGSKA (reference sequence). The CDR3 runs 12 residues. Trimming removed 7 bases from V and 4 bases from J, with 13 bases in between. The CDR3 DNA reads as TGCAGTGTGTCACAGTTCATCTATGGCTACACCTTC. Translating gives CSVSQFIYGYTF.

V is TRBV29-1 and J is TRBJ2-6; D unclear. Germline lookup yields CDR1 SQVTM and CDR2 ANQGSEA. V was shortened by 8 bases and J by 2 bases, with 13 bases between the two germline ends. This CDR3 contains 14 residues. CDR3: CSSYIPPGANVLTF. DNA for the CDR3: TGCAGCTCCTATATCCCGCCTGGGGCCAACGTCCTGACTTTC.

This chain uses TRBV27 with TRBJ1-2; D ambiguous. Germline CDR1 and CDR2: MNHEY and SMNVEV (reference sequence). V shed 5 bases and J shed 4 bases, with 14 bases lying between them. This CDR3 is built from 14 residues. CDR3 protein: CASSERVGSYGYTF. The CDR3, as DNA: TGTGCCAGCAGTGAGCGAGTGGGATCCTATGGCTACACCTTC.

V usage is TRBV19 and J usage is TRBJ2-1, with 7 bases aligning to TRBD2. CDR1 and CDR2 (germline): LNHDA, SQIVND (reference sequence). The CDR3 length is 12 residues. V lost 4 bases and J lost 6; bases outside the gene matches: 0. This CDR3 reads CASSREGNEQFF. For the CDR3, the DNA is TGTGCCAGTAGTAGGGAGGGCAATGAGCAGTTCTTC.

Only one count was recorded for this clonotype. The rearrangement links TRBV20-1 to TRBJ2-5; the D gene is possibly TRBD1 (6 bases). V lost 1 base to trimming and J lost 2 bases, with 14 bases between them. Per germline, CDR1 DFQATT and CDR2 SNEGSKA (reference sequence). The CDR3 is made up of 15 amino acids. The CDR3 spells CSARAGAALQETQYF. In DNA form, the CDR3 reads TGCAGTGCTAGAGCAGGGGCAGCCCTACAAGAGACCCAGTACTTC.

The V gene is TRBV9, the J gene TRBJ1-2, with D hard to call. CDR3 length equals 13 residues. V was pared by 1 base and J by 4 bases, with 8 bases between. CDR1 is SGDLS and CDR2 is YYNGEE in the germline V gene. This CDR3 is CASSVQMGYGYTF. The CDR3 nucleotides read TGTGCCAGCAGCGTACAAATGGGCTATGGCTACACCTTC.

The rearrangement links TRBV7-9 to TRBJ2-6, with 7 bases lining up with TRBD1. The CDR3 has 18 amino acids. Germline V gives CDR1 SEHNR, CDR2 FQNEAQ (reference sequence). V gave up 1 base and J gave up 0 bases; unmatched junction bases: 6. CDR3 protein: CASSLGQGDLSGANVLTF. CDR3 bases: TGTGCCAGCAGCTTAGGTCAGGGGGACCTCTCTGGGGCCAACGTCCTGACTTTC.

The V gene is TRBV29-1, the J gene TRBJ1-1, with D possibly TRBD1 on 5 matching bases. V was clipped by 0 bases and J by 4 bases, with 12 bases between them. The CDR3 has 14 amino acids. From germline, CDR1 is SQVTM and CDR2 ANQGSEA. CDR3: CSVEEGPSGTEAFF. The CDR3 nucleotides are TGCAGCGTTGAAGAGGGGCCCTCGGGCACTGAAGCTTTCTTT.

The chain links TRBV29-1 to TRBJ1-2; D is unresolved. Trimming left V 0 bases short and J 6 bases short, with 2 bases between. The CDR3 extends over 10 amino acids. The germline V gene has CDR1 SQVTM and CDR2 ANQGSEA. The DNA for the CDR3 is TGCAGCGTTGAAGACCATGGCTACACCTTC. Protein product: CSVEDHGYTF.

The CDR3 here is CASSQGSGQYF. The CDR3 DNA is TGTGCCAGCAGCCAAGGGTCAGGGCAGTACTTC. The chain employs TRBV12-3 or TRBV12-4 and TRBJ2-7, with unresolved D. V dropped 6 bases and J dropped 9 bases, with 12 bases sitting between them. CDR3 length equals 11 residues.

The chain employs TRBV5-6 and TRBJ2-4, with D perhaps assigned TRBD1 or TRBD2 (5 bases each). Trimming took 3 bases from V and 7 from J, leaving 14 bases between them. Germline V CDR1 and CDR2: SGHDT, YYEEEE. The CDR3 has 14 residues. The CDR3 here is CASSWDDEGNIQYF. As DNA, the CDR3 is TGTGCCAGCAGCTGGGACGATGAAGGGAACATTCAGTACTTC. Based on the CDR3 plus reference TRBV5-6 and TRBJ2-4, the full variable domain is DAGVTQSPTHLIKTRGQQVTLRCSPKSGHDTVSWYQQALGQGPQFIFQYYEEEERQRGNFPDRFSGHQFPNYSSELNVNALLLGDSALYLCASSWDDEGNIQYFGAGTRLSVL.

This rearrangement joins TRBV6-1 to TRBJ2-4; 7 positions agree with TRBD2. The CDR3 totals 17 residues. Germline V gene sequence: CDR1 MNHNS, CDR2 SASEGT. The V and J ends lost 1 base and 1 base, in that order; junction bases with no gene match: 7. CDR3 in amino acids: CASSEVRGGRAKNIQYF. CDR3 nucleotide sequence: TGTGCCAGCAGTGAAGTAAGGGGAGGGAGGGCCAAAAACATTCAGTACTTC.

The V gene is TRBV2, the J gene TRBJ2-7; D unclear. Germline loops: CDR1 SNHLY, CDR2 FYNNEI. Trimming cost V 2 bases and J 6 bases, with 5 bases left between them. The CDR3 consists of 11 residues. The CDR3 coding sequence is TGTGCCAGCAGTGAAAGGGTCGAGCAGTACTTC. This encodes CASSERVEQYF.